Presented here are 21 T cell receptor beta chains from one specimen sequenced in a study of blood T cell repertoires in COVID-19. Method: immunoSEQ multiplex PCR; TCRdb's copy keeps in-frame clones and lacks some. The top ten clones hold 7% to 7.5% of a sample with approximately 350,000 clones, approximately 86% of them seen once. What was sequenced was peripheral blood. All receptors derive from a woman aged 55-69 years with COVID-19, enrolled during active disease.

The CDR3 protein is CASSTGNYGYTF. CDR3 coding DNA: TGCGCCAGCAGTACAGGAAACTATGGCTACACCTTC. The rearrangement links TRBV10-2 to TRBJ1-2; the D gene is possibly TRBD1 (5 bases). CDR1 and CDR2 (germline): WSHSY, SAAADI. V was trimmed by 5 bases and J by 2 bases, leaving 6 bases between them. There are 12 residues in the CDR3.

This chain links TRBV5-4 with TRBJ2-3, with D possibly being TRBD2 (7 bases). With 4 bases removed from V and 2 bases from J, the gap between germline ends came to 14 bases. Germline CDR1 is SGHNT and CDR2 is YYREEE (reference sequence). The CDR3 length is 15 residues. The CDR3 protein is CASSPRGALTDTQYF. CDR3 sequence (DNA): TGTGCCAGCAGCCCTCGGGGGGCCCTCACAGATACGCAGTATTTT.

The J gene is TRBJ1-1, the V gene TRBV4-1, with D perhaps TRBD1 (6 bases). The germline CDR1 and CDR2 sequences are MGHRA and YSYEKL. V lost 0 bases to trimming and J lost 4 bases, with 21 bases between them. This CDR3 contains 18 residues. The CDR3 sequence: CASSQDEAGVHSITEAFF. CDR3 DNA sequence: TGCGCCAGCAGCCAAGATGAGGCAGGGGTCCATTCGATCACTGAAGCTTTCTTT.

V gene TRBV5-1 combines with J gene TRBJ2-4; TRBD1 is a possible D gene (7 bases). V lost 3 bases and J 5 bases, leaving 12 bases between the germline ends. The V gene's germline CDR1 is SGHRS and CDR2 YFSETQ. The CDR3 totals 14 residues. In DNA form, the CDR3 reads TGCGCCAGCAGCTATCAGGGGGGTCAAAACATTCAGTACTTC. Amino acid sequence: CASSYQGGQNIQYF.

The chain combines TRBV3-1 (or the pseudogene TRBV3-2) with TRBJ2-1, with no clear D. V shed 6 bases and J shed 2 bases, with 14 bases lying between them. The germline gives CDR1 LGHDT, CDR2 YNNKEL (reference sequence). The CDR3 is made up of 15 amino acids. Here the CDR3 reads CASSLRGGPYNEQFF. CDR3 DNA: TGTGCCAGCAGTCTCCGTGGCGGCCCCTACAATGAGCAGTTCTTC.

The genes are TRBV15 and TRBJ2-5, with unresolved D. This CDR3 region has 15 residues. From germline, CDR1 is LNHNV and CDR2 YYDKDF (reference sequence). The V end was cut by 0 bases, the J end by 4 bases, with 12 bases between. CDR3 region: CATSRDLVLGETQYF. Written as DNA, the CDR3 is TGTGCCACCAGCAGAGATCTAGTCCTAGGAGAGACCCAGTACTTC.

The V and J genes are TRBV5-4 and TRBJ2-1; TRBD1 matches at 8 bases. The CDR3 spans 15 residues. Germline V lookup: CDR1 SGHNT, CDR2 YYREEE (reference sequence). The ends lost 2 bases at V and 4 bases at J; junction bases unmatched: 5. The CDR3 here is CASSFTGGTYNEQFF. CDR3 coding DNA: TGTGCCAGCAGCTTCACAGGGGGTACTTACAATGAGCAGTTCTTC. Looking up the rest from reference TRBV5-4 and TRBJ2-1 gives the full variable domain: ETGVTQSPTHLIKTRGQQVTLRCSSQSGHNTVSWYQQALGQGPQFIFQYYREEENGRGNFPPRFSGLQFPNYSSELNVNALELDDSALYLCASSFTGGTYNEQFFGPGTRLTVL.

This chain links TRBV4-1 with TRBJ1-3; 12 positions agree with TRBD1. Germline loops: CDR1 MGHRA, CDR2 YSYEKL. Germline trimming cut 4 bases from V and 0 bases from J; bases unmatched to any gene: 10. There are 19 residues in the CDR3. In DNA, the CDR3 is TGCGCCAGCAGCCCTGACCCCGGGACAGGGGGCCTCTCTGGAAACACCATATATTTT. Translation gives CASSPDPGTGGLSGNTIYF.

The chain links TRBV14 to TRBJ2-3; 9 bases fit TRBD2. The germline V gene encodes CDR1 SGHDN and CDR2 FVKESK. With V trimmed by 3 bases and J by 0 bases, 7 bases remained unmatched. This CDR3 contains 17 residues. The CDR3 sequence: CASSHHALAGSTDTQYF. In nucleotides, the CDR3 is TGTGCCAGCAGCCACCATGCCCTAGCGGGGAGCACAGATACGCAGTATTTT. Full variable domain (remainder filled in from reference TRBV14 and TRBJ2-3): EAGVTQFPSHSVIEKGQTVTLRCDPISGHDNLYWYRRVMGKEIKFLLHFVKESKQDESGMPNNRFLAERTGGTYSTLKVQPAELEDSGVYFCASSHHALAGSTDTQYFGPGTRLTVL.

The chain couples TRBV5-4 to TRBJ2-7; 8 bases map to TRBD1. The CDR3 is 13 residues long. The V and J ends lost 4 bases and 3 bases, in that order; junction bases with no gene match: 3. Germline lookup yields CDR1 SGHNT and CDR2 YYREEE (reference sequence). The CDR3 coding sequence is TGTGCCAGCAGCGAGGGACAGGACTACGAGCAGTACTTC. Its translation is CASSEGQDYEQYF.

The chain uses TRBV9 and TRBJ1-3; D ambiguous. The length of the CDR3 is 14 residues. Germline CDR1 SGDLS, CDR2 YYNGEE. The V and J ends lost 3 bases and 4 bases respectively, with 11 bases between them. The CDR3 coding sequence is TGTGCCAGCAGCGCGCAAGTAGAAGGAAACACCATATATTTT. Protein sequence: CASSAQVEGNTIYF.

V usage is TRBV9 and J usage is TRBJ1-2; a possible D gene is TRBD1 (6 bases). The V end was cut by 0 bases, the J end by 5 bases, with 17 bases between. Germline V CDR1 and CDR2: SGDLS, YYNGEE. The CDR3 consists of 16 residues. CDR3 bases: TGTGCCAGCAGCGTAGCTGCCCGGGGGCGGGAGTATGGCTACACCTTC. It specifies CASSVAARGREYGYTF.

This clone occurred once. This rearrangement joins TRBV3-1 (or the pseudogene TRBV3-2) to TRBJ2-3; 9 positions match TRBD2. After removal of 3 bases from V and 5 bases from J, the junction contained 3 bases not matched to a gene. The CDR3 contains 14 residues. Germline-derived CDR1 and CDR2 are LGHDT and YNNKEL (reference sequence). The CDR3 loop is CASSHSGGRDTQYF. In DNA form, the CDR3 reads TGTGCCAGCAGCCATAGCGGGGGCAGAGATACGCAGTATTTT.

As concerns this clone: Different DNA sequences within this sample yield the same CDR3. The chain combines TRBV11-3 with TRBJ1-1, with a possible D match to TRBD1 (6 bases). With 5 bases removed from V and 1 base from J, the gap between germline ends came to 11 bases. The germline V gene encodes CDR1 SGHNT and CDR2 YENEEA. The CDR3 runs 14 residues. DNA for the CDR3: TGTGCCAGCAGCCGAGGACAGTCGAACACTGAAGCTTTCTTT. It yields the protein CASSRGQSNTEAFF.

J is TRBJ2-2 and V is TRBV11-3; TRBD2 matches at 10 bases. J gave up 4 bases and V 5 bases, and 10 bases lay outside the gene matches. In germline, CDR1 is SGHNT, CDR2 YENEEA. The CDR3 extends over 17 amino acids. The CDR3 is CASSTRLAGVGTGELFF. The CDR3 coding sequence is TGTGCCAGCAGCACCCGTCTAGCGGGGGTAGGCACCGGGGAGCTGTTTTTT.

The V gene is TRBV4-3, the J gene TRBJ2-1; D possibly corresponds to TRBD1 (6 bases). Germline CDR1 is LGHNA and CDR2 is YSLEER. V was cut by 2 bases and J by 6 bases, with 11 bases left in between. CDR3 size: 14 residues. The CDR3 sequence: CASSQKAGVNEQFF. CDR3 coding DNA: TGCGCCAGCAGCCAAAAGGCAGGGGTCAATGAGCAGTTCTTC.

This clone was found a few times. The chain uses TRBV7-6 and TRBJ2-7; weak D call: TRBD1 (7 bases). Germline V CDR1 and CDR2: SGHVS, FNYEAQ. The CDR3 has 15 amino acids. The V end lost 1 base, the J end lost 6 bases, and 16 bases lay between the germline ends. This chain's CDR3 is CASSLGQGGLGEQYF. The CDR3 nucleotides are TGTGCCAGCAGCTTAGGACAGGGAGGTCTGGGCGAGCAGTACTTC.

The chain combines TRBV7-9 with TRBJ2-3; tentatively, D is TRBD2 (5 bases). This CDR3 has 14 amino acids. V was trimmed by 1 base and J by 2 bases, leaving 7 bases between them. CDR1 SEHNR and CDR2 FQNEAQ come from the germline V gene (reference sequence). CDR3 amino acids: CASSLVEATDTQYF. The CDR3 DNA is TGTGCCAGCAGCTTAGTGGAGGCCACAGATACGCAGTATTTT.

The chain has TRBV7-8 and TRBJ1-2; 10 bases agree with TRBD1. V trimming: 5 bases; J trimming: 4 bases; junction bases outside the gene matches: 4. This CDR3 region has 14 residues. In germline, CDR1 is SGHVS, CDR2 FQNEAQ. CDR3 bases: TGTGCCAGCAGCGTGGGACAGGGGAGCTATGGCTACACCTTC. Translation gives CASSVGQGSYGYTF.

The chain employs TRBV10-3 and TRBJ2-5, with a tentative D call TRBD2 (6 bases). The V end was cut by 0 bases, the J end by 2 bases, with 16 bases between. The CDR3 consists of 17 residues. Looked up from germline, CDR1 is ENHRY and CDR2 is SYGVKD. Here the CDR3 reads CAISESSAGGGQETQYF. CDR3 DNA: TGTGCCATCAGTGAGTCGAGTGCCGGGGGAGGACAAGAGACCCAGTACTTC.

J is TRBJ1-4 and V is TRBV11-2; 7 bases are shared with TRBD1. Trimming took 6 bases from V and 2 from J; bases not matched to a gene: 6. Germline V gives CDR1 SGHAT, CDR2 FQNNGV. CDR3 length equals 15 residues. In DNA form, the CDR3 reads TGTGCCAGCAGGCCCATGGGACAGACTAATGAAAAACTGTTTTTT. It is translated as CASRPMGQTNEKLFF. The complete variable domain, with remaining parts taken from reference TRBV11-2 and TRBJ1-4, reads EAGVAQSPRYKIIEKRQSVAFWCNPISGHATLYWYQQILGQGPKLLIQFQNNGVVDDSQLPKDRFSAERLKGVDSTLKIQPAKLEDSAVYLCASRPMGQTNEKLFFGSGTQLSVL.